Each of the 28 T cell receptor beta chains below was sequenced from the same sample in a study of cytomegalovirus exposure and HLA in healthy donors. Amplification used 60 Vbeta primers and 13 Jbeta primers. Only in-frame clones appear in the TCRdb table, and some are missing; sequencing was by immunoSEQ multiplex PCR. This sample yields about 180,000 clones, of which roughly 87% are seen a single time; 1.5% belongs to the top ten. The sequencing sample was made of PBMCs. The receptors derive from a man aged 40-49 years in good health and CMV-seronegative.

This clone was detected only once. The genes are TRBV5-1 and TRBJ2-3; 9 bases are a match to TRBD2. Per germline, CDR1 SGHRS and CDR2 YFSETQ. The V gene end was trimmed by 3 bases and the J gene end by 10 bases; junction bases not matched to a gene: 3. The CDR3 contains 12 residues. This chain's CDR3 is CASSSLAGSQYF. In DNA form, the CDR3 reads TGCGCCAGCAGCTCTCTAGCGGGATCGCAGTATTTT.

The genes are TRBV5-1 and TRBJ2-2; 9 bases align to TRBD1. Germline V lookup: CDR1 SGHRS, CDR2 YFSETQ. Trimming took 1 base from V and 5 from J; bases not matched to a gene: 3. The CDR3 extends over 15 amino acids. This chain's CDR3 is CASSLIQGATGELFF. In DNA form, the CDR3 reads TGCGCCAGCAGCTTGATACAGGGGGCTACCGGGGAGCTGTTTTTT.

V gene TRBV28 combines with J gene TRBJ2-7; tentatively, D is TRBD2 (5 bases). The CDR3 runs to 15 residues. Trimming left V 6 bases short and J 2 bases short, with 17 bases between. Per germline, CDR1 MDHEN and CDR2 SYDVKM. The CDR3 protein is CASSLTSFEAYEQYF. As DNA, the CDR3 is TGTGCCAGCAGCCTCACTAGTTTCGAAGCCTACGAGCAGTACTTC.

The V and J genes are TRBV4-1 and TRBJ2-3; 8 nucleotides line up with TRBD2. Trimming took 8 bases from V and 2 from J; bases not matched to a gene: 9. The CDR3 spans 15 residues. CDR1 is MGHRA, CDR2 YSYEKL, per germline. The CDR3, as DNA: TGCGCCAGCTCGAGGACTAGCAGATACACAGATACGCAGTATTTT. It specifies CASSRTSRYTDTQYF.

The chain joins TRBV11-1 to TRBJ2-5, with 7 nucleotides matching TRBD2. The CDR3 loop spans 16 amino acids. Per the germline V gene, CDR1 is SGHAT and CDR2 is FQDESV (reference sequence). J gave up 1 base and V 1 base, and 6 bases lay outside the gene matches. CDR3 in DNA: TGTGCCAGCAGCTTAGTGGAGGGACTACCCCAAGAGACCCAGTACTTC. Translation gives CASSLVEGLPQETQYF.

The chain couples TRBV28 to TRBJ1-5; D ambiguous. This CDR3 has 13 residues. CDR1 and CDR2 from the germline V gene are MDHEN and SYDVKM. The V end was cut by 3 bases, the J end by 11 bases, with 14 bases between. The CDR3 loop reads CASSFPVVHSQHF. CDR3 DNA sequence: TGTGCCAGCAGTTTCCCGGTGGTCCACTCCCAGCATTTT.

The chain has TRBV7-2 and TRBJ2-1; weak D call: TRBD2 (6 bases). The CDR3 length is 14 residues. Trimming cost V 4 bases and J 9 bases, with 16 bases left between them. Per germline, CDR1 SGHTA and CDR2 FQGNSA. The CDR3 here is CASSSNGGSGEQFF. The CDR3, as DNA: TGTGCCAGCAGCTCGAACGGGGGTTCAGGTGAGCAGTTCTTC.

This chain links TRBV14 with TRBJ2-5; D is ambiguous. This CDR3 spans 13 amino acids. In germline, CDR1 is SGHDN, CDR2 FVKESK. Deletions cut 1 base from V and 0 bases from J, with 3 bases between. The CDR3 DNA follows: TGTGCCAGCAGCCAAGCCTACCAAGAGACCCAGTACTTC. Translated: CASSQAYQETQYF.

V is TRBV10-3 and J is TRBJ2-7; 8 bases agree with TRBD2. The CDR3 loop spans 11 amino acids. CDR1 and CDR2 (germline): ENHRY, SYGVKD. After removal of 11 bases from V and 3 bases from J, the junction contained 3 bases not matched to a gene. CDR3 amino acids: CAPGLDYEQYF. DNA of the CDR3: TGTGCCCCGGGACTAGACTACGAGCAGTACTTC.

The chain uses TRBV7-3 and TRBJ2-5, with 7 bases identical to TRBD2. The CDR3 consists of 14 residues. Germline V gives CDR1 SGHTA, CDR2 FQGTGA. Trimming cost V 2 bases and J 4 bases; bases outside gene matches: 4. CDR3 DNA sequence: TGTGCCAGCAGCTTACTAGGACTAGGAGAGACCCAGTACTTC. It translates to CASSLLGLGETQYF.

The genes are TRBV5-1 and TRBJ2-1, with 7 bases identical to TRBD2. CDR1 SGHRS and CDR2 YFSETQ come from the germline V gene. This CDR3 has 12 amino acids. V shed 4 bases, J shed 15 bases, and the junction held 10 bases outside the gene matches. This chain's CDR3 is CASSLGRGHPFF. The CDR3 nucleotides read TGCGCCAGCAGCCTAGGGAGGGGTCACCCGTTCTTC.

The chain couples TRBV7-6 to TRBJ2-1, with TRBD1 identical over 7 bases. The CDR3 is 16 residues long. The V gene's germline CDR1 is SGHVS and CDR2 FNYEAQ. V was clipped by 0 bases and J by 2 bases; unmatched bases: 4. In DNA, the CDR3 is TGTGCCAGCAGCTTAGCAGGACAGGTGGCCTACAATGAGCAGTTCTTC. This sequence encodes CASSLAGQVAYNEQFF.

The chain recombines TRBV18 with TRBJ2-3; 13 bases line up with TRBD2. V dropped 5 bases and J dropped 4; count of bases not matched to a gene: 9. This CDR3 contains 17 residues. Germline V gene lookup returns CDR1 KGHSH and CDR2 LQKENI. The CDR3 region has the DNA TGTGCCAGCTCATCCAGACTAGCGGGAGGTATCCCAGATACGCAGTATTTT. Amino acids: CASSSRLAGGIPDTQYF.

This clone was detected once. The rearrangement links TRBV6-5 to TRBJ1-1; 11 bases fit TRBD1. In germline, CDR1 is MNHEY, CDR2 SVGAGI. The CDR3 totals 15 residues. Losses at the gene ends were 3 bases for V and 7 bases for J; bases not matched to a gene: 7. CDR3 coding DNA: TGTGCCAGCAGTTATGCCCGGGGACAGGGGGTTGAAGCTTTCTTT. It yields the protein CASSYARGQGVEAFF.

The chain couples TRBV4-3 to TRBJ1-2; no definite D call. The CDR3 spans 15 residues. The germline V and J ends were trimmed by 0 bases and 4 bases, with 12 bases remaining between them. Germline V gene data show CDR1 as LGHNA and CDR2 as YSLEER. CDR3 nucleotide sequence: TGCGCCAGCAGCCAAGACCGTGCTAACTCCTATGGCTACACCTTC. This translates into CASSQDRANSYGYTF.

The gene calls are TRBV2 and TRBJ2-5; TRBD2 matches 8 bases. With V trimmed by 4 bases and J by 4 bases, 14 bases remained unmatched. The CDR3 is 17 residues long. Germline-derived CDR1 and CDR2 are SNHLY and FYNNEI. CDR3 nucleotide sequence: TGTGCCAGCAGTGTAGTGGGAGCGGGGGTACGGGGAGAGACCCAGTACTTC. Residues: CASSVVGAGVRGETQYF.

V usage is TRBV7-6 and J usage is TRBJ1-1, with TRBD1 identical over 9 bases. Germline trimming cut 1 base from V and 5 bases from J; bases unmatched to any gene: 8. This CDR3 spans 16 amino acids. Germline loops: CDR1 SGHVS, CDR2 FNYEAQ. In DNA form, the CDR3 reads TGTGCCAGCAGCTTAGAGGTATACAGGGGGCGGACTGAAGCTTTCTTT. It specifies CASSLEVYRGRTEAFF. Using reference TRBV7-6 and TRBJ1-1 for the parts outside the CDR3, the full variable domain is GAGVSQSPRYKVTKRGQDVALRCDPISGHVSLYWYRQALGQGPEFLTYFNYEAQQDKSGLPNDRFSAERPEGSISTLTIQRTEQRDSAMYRCASSLEVYRGRTEAFFGQGTRLTVV.

This clone has only one observation. This chain joins TRBV16 and TRBJ2-7, with D perhaps matching TRBD2 (7 bases). CDR1 is KGHSY, CDR2 FQNENV, per germline. Between the trimmed V and J ends, which lost 0 bases and 4 bases, there was a span of 16 bases. This CDR3 is 16 amino acids long. The CDR3 loop is CASSQSGGLTPYEQYF. The CDR3 DNA reads TGTGCCAGCAGCCAATCGGGGGGGCTAACGCCTTACGAGCAGTACTTC.

The DNA for the CDR3 is TGTGCCAGCAGCTTGGGGGTCGGGAATGAGCAGTTCTTC. Protein: CASSLGVGNEQFF. The rearrangement uses TRBV5-4 and TRBJ2-1, with D uncertain. Germline CDR1 and CDR2: SGHNT and YYREEE (reference sequence). V shed 0 bases and J shed 7 bases, with 8 bases lying between them. The CDR3 runs 13 residues.

The chain has TRBV27 and TRBJ1-1; D is undetermined. Trimming stripped 4 bases from V and 0 bases from J, with 9 bases between. CDR1 is MNHEY, CDR2 SMNVEV, per germline (reference sequence). The CDR3 has 14 residues. The CDR3 bases are TGTGCCAGCAGTTCCAGTCTTCTGAACACTGAAGCTTTCTTT. Protein sequence: CASSSSLLNTEAFF.

The chain joins TRBV6-6 to TRBJ2-5, with 7 bases aligning to TRBD2. Germline CDR1 reads MNHNY; CDR2 reads SVGAGI (reference sequence). V was clipped by 2 bases and J by 5 bases; unmatched bases: 5. The CDR3 sequence is 14 residues long. The CDR3 DNA is TGTGCCAGCAGTTACCGGGGGGACCGGGAGACCCAGTACTTC. This sequence encodes CASSYRGDRETQYF.

The gene calls are TRBV7-2 and TRBJ1-1; no firm D call. V was pared by 5 bases and J by 1 base, with 5 bases between. CDR3 length: 12 residues. Per germline, CDR1 SGHTA and CDR2 FQGNSA. The CDR3 is CASSRQNTEAFF. CDR3 DNA sequence: TGTGCCAGCAGCCGACAGAACACTGAAGCTTTCTTT.

This chain links TRBV28 with TRBJ1-4; tentative D call: TRBD1 (6 bases). The CDR3 consists of 13 residues. Trimming removed 9 bases from V and 8 bases from J, with 16 bases in between. Germline-derived CDR1 and CDR2 are MDHEN and SYDVKM. The CDR3 here is CASRNRAGEKLFF. CDR3 sequence (DNA): TGTGCCAGTCGAAACAGGGCAGGGGAAAAACTGTTTTTT.

This chain joins TRBV19 and TRBJ1-1; 7 bases are shared with TRBD1. V lost 6 bases and J lost 5; bases outside the gene matches: 9. Germline CDR1 is LNHDA and CDR2 is SQIVND (reference sequence). This CDR3 contains 14 residues. The DNA of the CDR3 is TGTGCCAGTAGCCACAGGGGCCTGGGAACTGAAGCTTTCTTT. It codes for CASSHRGLGTEAFF.

CDR3 DNA: TGTGCCAGCGCCGGGACTAGCGGGAGCACAGATACGCAGTATTTT. It translates to CASAGTSGSTDTQYF. The chain carries TRBV7-8 and TRBJ2-3, with 12 bases fitting TRBD2. The ends lost 8 bases at V and 0 bases at J; junction bases unmatched: 3. The CDR3 is made up of 15 amino acids. The germline gives CDR1 SGHVS, CDR2 FQNEAQ. Filled out from reference TRBV7-8 and TRBJ2-3, the complete variable domain reads GAGVSQSPRYKVAKRGQDVALRCDPISGHVSLFWYQQALGQGPEFLTYFQNEAQLDKSGLPSDRFFAERPEGSVSTLKIQRTQQEDSAVYLCASAGTSGSTDTQYFGPGTRLTVL.

This chain joins TRBV5-4 and TRBJ2-2; D is undetermined. The CDR3 contains 13 residues. From germline, CDR1 is SGHNT and CDR2 YYREEE (reference sequence). Trimming stripped 6 bases from V and 1 base from J, with 7 bases between. The CDR3 region is CASTPRNTGELFF. In nucleotides, the CDR3 is TGTGCCAGCACCCCCCGGAACACCGGGGAGCTGTTTTTT.

This clone was seen only a few times. V gene TRBV5-5 combines with J gene TRBJ2-3; 13 bases align to TRBD2. The V gene end was trimmed by 4 bases and the J gene end by 4 bases; junction bases not matched to a gene: 6. From germline, CDR1 is SGHKS and CDR2 YYEKEE (reference sequence). The CDR3 runs 16 residues. CDR3 region: CASSRTSGSVSDTQYF. CDR3 nucleotide sequence: TGTGCCAGCAGCCGGACTAGCGGGAGTGTGTCAGATACGCAGTATTTT.

V is TRBV7-2 and J is TRBJ2-1; 7 positions agree with TRBD2. CDR3 size: 15 residues. The V gene end was trimmed by 5 bases and the J gene end by 0 bases; junction bases not matched to a gene: 4. CDR1 is SGHTA and CDR2 is FQGNSA in the germline V gene. CDR3 protein: CASSRGTTSYNEQFF. The CDR3 bases are TGTGCCAGCAGCCGTGGGACTACCTCCTACAATGAGCAGTTCTTC.